This T cell receptor (beta chain) was recorded in a study of STAT5B mutations in CD4+ large granular lymphocyte leukemia. Study results and caveats: Approximately 25% of private leukemic clonotypes occurred rarely in other patients' non-leukemic repertoires. The CD4+ versus CD8+ T-LGLL clonality difference may reflect limited sample size. 8/27 top patient clones versus 2/35 control clones were TRBV06-family.

Profiled with immunoSEQ multiplex PCR; TCRdb holds only in-frame clones, not every one. The sample shows 30,000 to 40,000 clones, about 91% of them seen only once. Notes on this clone: Its specificity is not known.

The CDR3 runs 13 residues. Germline CDR1 is SGHTA and CDR2 is FQGNSA. The V and J ends lost 1 base and 3 bases respectively, with 7 bases between them. Controls came from buffy coats of healthy blood donors. V gene TRBV7-2 combines with J gene TRBJ2-7; D not resolved. The origin of this receptor is a human donor in good health. The sequencing sample was made of CD4+ T cells from blood buffy coats. The CDR3 sequence: CASSLVGLYEQYF. CDR3 DNA sequence: TGTGCCAGCAGCTTAGTAGGCCTCTACGAGCAGTACTTC.